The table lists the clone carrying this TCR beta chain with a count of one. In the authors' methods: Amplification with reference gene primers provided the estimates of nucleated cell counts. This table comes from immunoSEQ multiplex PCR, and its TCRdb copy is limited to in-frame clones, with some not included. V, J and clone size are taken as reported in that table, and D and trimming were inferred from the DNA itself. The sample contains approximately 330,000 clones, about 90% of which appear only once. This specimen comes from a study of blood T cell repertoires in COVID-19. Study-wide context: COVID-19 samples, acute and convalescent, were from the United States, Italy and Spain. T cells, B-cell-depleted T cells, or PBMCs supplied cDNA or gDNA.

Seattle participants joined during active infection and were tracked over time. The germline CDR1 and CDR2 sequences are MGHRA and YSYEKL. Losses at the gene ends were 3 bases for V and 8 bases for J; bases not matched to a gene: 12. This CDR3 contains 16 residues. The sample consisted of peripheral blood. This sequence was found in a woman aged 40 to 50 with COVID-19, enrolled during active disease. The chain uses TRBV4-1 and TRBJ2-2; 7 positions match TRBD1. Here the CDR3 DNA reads TGCGCCAGCAGCCAGGAGACAGGGCGGGTTTGGGGGGAGCTGTTTTTT. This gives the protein CASSQETGRVWGELFF.